This TCR beta chain derives from a study of OX40 agonist ivuxolimab in advanced cancers. About the study: As their treatment, patients were administered ivuxolimab, an agonistic anti-OX40 (CD134) antibody.

The germline V gene encodes CDR1 MDHEN and CDR2 SYDVKM. V was shortened by 6 bases and J by 3 bases, with 11 bases between the two germline ends. This CDR3 has 13 residues. Study findings and constraints: The mean number of expanded clones was higher in CD8+ T cells than in CD4+.

In the case of this clone: Its antigen is unidentified.

Only in-frame clones appear in the TCRdb table, and some are missing; sequencing was by immunoSEQ multiplex PCR. The table includes approximately 90,000 clones, approximately 91% detected once. This TCR was sampled from an adult with an advanced solid tumor such as melanoma, head and neck, liver or kidney cancer. The V gene is TRBV28, the J gene TRBJ1-2; a possible D gene is TRBD1 (5 bases). The sequences come from CD4+ or CD8+ T cells sorted from blood, collected in a trial of the OX40 agonist ivuxolimab. CDR3 residues: CASRSGGDYGYTF. The CDR3 DNA follows: TGTGCCAGCAGATCCGGGGGAGACTATGGCTACACCTTC.